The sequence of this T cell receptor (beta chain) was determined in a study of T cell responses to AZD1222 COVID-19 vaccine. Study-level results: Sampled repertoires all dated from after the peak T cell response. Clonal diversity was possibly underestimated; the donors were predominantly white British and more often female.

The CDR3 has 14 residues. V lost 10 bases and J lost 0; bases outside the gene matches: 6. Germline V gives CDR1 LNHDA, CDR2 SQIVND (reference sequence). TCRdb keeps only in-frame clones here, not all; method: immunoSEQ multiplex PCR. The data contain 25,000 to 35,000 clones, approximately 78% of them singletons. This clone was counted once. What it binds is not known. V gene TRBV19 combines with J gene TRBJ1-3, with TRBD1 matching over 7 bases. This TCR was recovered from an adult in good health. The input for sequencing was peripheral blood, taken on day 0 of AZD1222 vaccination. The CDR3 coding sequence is TGTGCCACGTGGACAGGAGGCTCTGGAAACACCATATATTTT. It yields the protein CATWTGGSGNTIYF.